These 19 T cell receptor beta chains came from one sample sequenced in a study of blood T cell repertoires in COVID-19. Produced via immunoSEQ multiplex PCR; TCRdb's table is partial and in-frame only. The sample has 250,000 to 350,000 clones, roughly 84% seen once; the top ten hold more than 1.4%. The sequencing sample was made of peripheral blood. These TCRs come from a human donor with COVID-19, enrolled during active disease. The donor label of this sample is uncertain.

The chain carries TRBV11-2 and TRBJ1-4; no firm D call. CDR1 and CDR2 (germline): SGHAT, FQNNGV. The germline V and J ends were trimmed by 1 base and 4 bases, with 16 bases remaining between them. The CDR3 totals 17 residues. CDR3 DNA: TGTGCCAGCAGCTTAGGGACCGTTCGCGGGAATAATGAAAAACTGTTTTTT. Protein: CASSLGTVRGNNEKLFF.

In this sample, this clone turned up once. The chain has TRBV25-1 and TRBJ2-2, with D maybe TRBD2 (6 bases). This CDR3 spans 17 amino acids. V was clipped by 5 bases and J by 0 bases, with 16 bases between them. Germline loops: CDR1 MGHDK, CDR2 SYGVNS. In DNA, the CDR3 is TGTGCCAGCAGTAAGAGGTGGGACTTCGCGAACACCGGGGAGCTGTTTTTT. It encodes CASSKRWDFANTGELFF.

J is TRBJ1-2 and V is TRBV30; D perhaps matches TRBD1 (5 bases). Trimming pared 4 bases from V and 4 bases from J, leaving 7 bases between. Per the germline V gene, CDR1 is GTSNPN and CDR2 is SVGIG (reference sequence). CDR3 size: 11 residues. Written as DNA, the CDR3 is TGTGCCTGGACGACAGCCTATGGCTACACCTTC. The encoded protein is CAWTTAYGYTF.

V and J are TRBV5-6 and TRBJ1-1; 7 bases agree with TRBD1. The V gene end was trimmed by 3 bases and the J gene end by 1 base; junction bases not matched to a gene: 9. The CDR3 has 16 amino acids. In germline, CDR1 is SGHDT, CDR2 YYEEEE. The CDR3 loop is CASSWGDSRQNTEAFF. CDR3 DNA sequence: TGTGCCAGCAGCTGGGGGGACAGCCGGCAGAACACTGAAGCTTTCTTT.

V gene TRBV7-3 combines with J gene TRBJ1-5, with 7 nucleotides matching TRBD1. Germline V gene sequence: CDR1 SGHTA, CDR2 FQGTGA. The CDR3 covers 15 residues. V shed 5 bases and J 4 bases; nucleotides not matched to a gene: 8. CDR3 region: CASSMNRGANQPQHF. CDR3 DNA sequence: TGTGCCAGCAGCATGAACAGGGGAGCAAATCAGCCCCAGCATTTT. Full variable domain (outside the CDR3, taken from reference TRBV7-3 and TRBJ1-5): GAGVSQTPSNKVTEKGKYVELRCDPISGHTALYWYRQSLGQGPEFLIYFQGTGAADDSGLPNDRFFAVRPEGSVSTLKIQRTERGDSAVYLCASSMNRGANQPQHFGDGTRLSIL.

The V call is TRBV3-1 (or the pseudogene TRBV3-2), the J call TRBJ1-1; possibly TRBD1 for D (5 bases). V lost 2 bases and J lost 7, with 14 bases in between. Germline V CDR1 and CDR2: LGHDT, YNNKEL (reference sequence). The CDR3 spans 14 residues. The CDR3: CASSQTMTASEAFF. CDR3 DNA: TGTGCCAGCAGCCAAACAATGACAGCGAGTGAAGCTTTCTTT.

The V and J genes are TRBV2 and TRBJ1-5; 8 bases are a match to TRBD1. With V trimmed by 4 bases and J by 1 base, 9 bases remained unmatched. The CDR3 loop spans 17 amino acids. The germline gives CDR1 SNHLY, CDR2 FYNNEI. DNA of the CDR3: TGTGCCAGCAGTGTGGAACCGGGACAGGAAAGCAATCAGCCCCAGCATTTT. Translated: CASSVEPGQESNQPQHF.

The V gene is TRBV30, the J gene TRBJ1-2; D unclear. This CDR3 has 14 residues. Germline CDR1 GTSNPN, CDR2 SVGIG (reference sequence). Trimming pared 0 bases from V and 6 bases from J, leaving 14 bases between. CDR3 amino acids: CAWSVTARINGYTF. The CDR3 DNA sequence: TGTGCCTGGAGTGTAACAGCTCGGATCAATGGCTACACCTTC.

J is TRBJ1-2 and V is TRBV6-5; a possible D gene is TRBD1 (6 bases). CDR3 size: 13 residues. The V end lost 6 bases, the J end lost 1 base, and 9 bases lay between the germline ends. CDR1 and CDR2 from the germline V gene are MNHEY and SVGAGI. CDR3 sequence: CASSPGHNYGYTF. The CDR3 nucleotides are TGTGCCAGCAGCCCGGGACATAACTATGGCTACACCTTC.

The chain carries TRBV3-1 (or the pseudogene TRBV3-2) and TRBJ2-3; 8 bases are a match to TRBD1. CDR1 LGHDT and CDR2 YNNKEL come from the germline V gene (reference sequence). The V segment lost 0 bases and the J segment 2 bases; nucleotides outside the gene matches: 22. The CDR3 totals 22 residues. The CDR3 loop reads CASSQDVSSPRLGQGATDTQYF. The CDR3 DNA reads TGTGCCAGCAGCCAAGACGTGTCGTCACCCCGGTTGGGGCAGGGGGCCACAGATACGCAGTATTTT.

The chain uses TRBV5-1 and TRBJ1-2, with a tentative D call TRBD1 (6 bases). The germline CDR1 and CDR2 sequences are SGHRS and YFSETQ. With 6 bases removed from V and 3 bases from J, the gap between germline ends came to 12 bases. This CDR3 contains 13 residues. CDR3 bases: TGCGCCAGCACCATCGAGGGGGACTATGGCTACACCTTC. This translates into CASTIEGDYGYTF.

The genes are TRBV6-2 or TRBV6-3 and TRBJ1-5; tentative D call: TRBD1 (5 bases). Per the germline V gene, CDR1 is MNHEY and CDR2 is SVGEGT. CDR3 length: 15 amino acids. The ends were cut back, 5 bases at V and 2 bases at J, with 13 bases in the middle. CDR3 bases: TGTGCCAGCAGTCCGTACGGGGGAGGCAATCAGCCCCAGCATTTT. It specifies CASSPYGGGNQPQHF.

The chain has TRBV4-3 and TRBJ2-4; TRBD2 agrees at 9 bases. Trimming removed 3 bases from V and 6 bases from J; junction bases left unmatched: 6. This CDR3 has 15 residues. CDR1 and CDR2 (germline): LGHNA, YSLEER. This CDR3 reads CASSQLGLARNIQYF. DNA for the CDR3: TGCGCCAGCAGCCAGCTAGGACTAGCGAGAAACATTCAGTACTTC.

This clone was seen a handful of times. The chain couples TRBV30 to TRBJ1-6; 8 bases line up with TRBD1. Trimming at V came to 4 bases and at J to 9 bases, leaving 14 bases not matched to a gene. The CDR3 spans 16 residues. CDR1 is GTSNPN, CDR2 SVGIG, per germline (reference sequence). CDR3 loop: CAWNGRPDRGGSPLHF. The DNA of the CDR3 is TGTGCCTGGAATGGACGCCCAGACAGGGGTGGTTCACCCCTCCACTTT.

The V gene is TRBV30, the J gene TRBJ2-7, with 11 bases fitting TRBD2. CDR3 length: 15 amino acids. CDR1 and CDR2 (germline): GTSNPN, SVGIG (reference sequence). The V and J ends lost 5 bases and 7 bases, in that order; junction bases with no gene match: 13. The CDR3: CAWAPRLAGINEQYF. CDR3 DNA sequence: TGTGCCTGGGCCCCTAGACTAGCGGGAATCAATGAGCAGTACTTC.

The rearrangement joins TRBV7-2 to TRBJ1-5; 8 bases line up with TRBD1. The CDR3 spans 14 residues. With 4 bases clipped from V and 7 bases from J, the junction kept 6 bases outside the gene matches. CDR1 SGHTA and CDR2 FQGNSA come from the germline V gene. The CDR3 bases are TGTGCCAGCAGCTCCAGGGGGCGAGGACAGCCCCAGCATTTT. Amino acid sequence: CASSSRGRGQPQHF.

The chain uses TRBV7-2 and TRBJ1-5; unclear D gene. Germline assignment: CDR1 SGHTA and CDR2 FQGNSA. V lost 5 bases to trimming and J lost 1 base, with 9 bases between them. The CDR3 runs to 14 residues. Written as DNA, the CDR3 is TGTGCCAGCAGCGGCGGCTTGAGCAATCAGCCCCAGCATTTT. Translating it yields CASSGGLSNQPQHF.

CDR3 loop: CASSRRTELYGYTF. The CDR3 DNA is TGTGCCAGCAGCCGGAGGACAGAGCTCTATGGCTACACCTTC. The rearrangement joins TRBV28 to TRBJ1-2, with a tentative D call TRBD1 (6 bases). The V end was cut by 6 bases, the J end by 4 bases, with 15 bases between. The CDR3 covers 14 residues. The germline V gene encodes CDR1 MDHEN and CDR2 SYDVKM.

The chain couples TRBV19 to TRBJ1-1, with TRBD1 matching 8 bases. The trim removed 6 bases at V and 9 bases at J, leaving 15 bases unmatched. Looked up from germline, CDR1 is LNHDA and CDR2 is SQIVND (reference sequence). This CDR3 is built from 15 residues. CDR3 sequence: CASRTNHRGDAKAFF. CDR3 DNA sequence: TGTGCCAGTAGGACAAATCACAGGGGGGATGCGAAAGCTTTCTTT.